The 10 T cell receptor beta chains presented below share a single source sample, sequenced in a study of beta chain features in type 1 diabetes. Of the isolated RNA, all was reverse transcribed, and so the sequenced material was expressed TCRB transcripts. Clones were read by immunoSEQ multiplex PCR, and TCRdb kept only the in-frame ones, dropping some. The data contain approximately 260,000 clones, just over 20% of them seen just once; the ten biggest clones take up 0.028%. Study-level findings and limits: TCRB CDR3s from Type 1 diabetes patients were moderately but significantly shorter in all four CD4+ subsets.

For these TCRs, the target antigens are not known. The source material was naive CD4+ T cells from blood. The source of these receptors is a woman between 40 and 50 years old with type 1 diabetes.

Written as DNA, the CDR3 is TGTGCCAGCAGTTTAGGTGACGCTCGAGGCTCCTACAATGAGCAGTTCTTC. Its protein product is CASSLGDARGSYNEQFF. The chain uses TRBV28 and TRBJ2-1; D gene ambiguous. With 2 bases removed from V and 0 bases from J, the gap between germline ends came to 14 bases. CDR1 is MDHEN and CDR2 is SYDVKM in the germline V gene. This CDR3 spans 17 amino acids.

The chain recombines TRBV27 with TRBJ2-1; TRBD1 aligns across 9 bases. Trimming removed 5 bases from V and 7 bases from J; junction bases left unmatched: 9. The CDR3 is made up of 15 amino acids. CDR1 is MNHEY and CDR2 is SMNVEV in the germline V gene (reference sequence). The CDR3 protein is CASSADRDRVNEQFF. CDR3 DNA: TGTGCCAGCAGTGCTGACCGGGACAGGGTTAATGAGCAGTTCTTC.

The CDR3 region has the DNA TGCAGCGTTGACCGGAGACTATCCGGCGATGAGCAGTTCTTC. As protein: CSVDRRLSGDEQFF. The chain carries TRBV29-1 and TRBJ2-1; possibly TRBD2 for D (5 bases). CDR3 size: 14 residues. Trimming took 3 bases from V and 8 from J, leaving 17 bases between them. From germline, CDR1 is SQVTM and CDR2 ANQGSEA.

The V and J genes are TRBV9 and TRBJ2-7, with a tentative D call TRBD2 (5 bases). Germline V CDR1 and CDR2: SGDLS, YYNGEE. This CDR3 is built from 14 residues. V was pared by 0 bases and J by 7 bases, with 14 bases between. CDR3 coding DNA: TGTGCCAGCAGCGTAGCAGCAGCCACGGGGGAGCAGTACTTC. Residues: CASSVAAATGEQYF.

Written as DNA, the CDR3 is TGTGCCAGCAGCGCTGGAGTCTACGAGCAGTACTTC. Its protein product is CASSAGVYEQYF. The rearrangement uses TRBV2 and TRBJ2-7; no clear D. From germline, CDR1 is SNHLY and CDR2 FYNNEI. Trimming left V 6 bases short and J 3 bases short, with 9 bases between. This CDR3 comprises 12 residues.

The chain carries TRBV5-1 and TRBJ1-1; 11 positions match TRBD1. Unmatched junction bases numbered 9, after V lost 0 bases and J lost 5 bases. CDR3 length: 17 residues. CDR1 is SGHRS and CDR2 is YFSETQ in the germline V gene. In DNA, the CDR3 is TGCGCCAGCAGCTTGGTTAGGGACAGGGGGACCCGGACTGAAGCTTTCTTT. Its protein is CASSLVRDRGTRTEAFF.

This clone was seen only once. For the CDR3, the DNA is TGCGCCAGCAGCTTGGGACAGCAAGACAATGAGCAGTTCTTC. Protein: CASSLGQQDNEQFF. The chain carries TRBV5-1 and TRBJ2-1; possibly TRBD1 for D (5 bases). CDR3 size: 14 residues. The V gene's germline CDR1 is SGHRS and CDR2 YFSETQ. With 0 bases removed from V and 5 bases from J, the gap between germline ends came to 9 bases.

As concerns this clone: Additional DNA sequences in this sample encode the identical CDR3. The chain recombines TRBV7-2 with TRBJ1-2; D ambiguous. The V end lost 0 bases, the J end lost 8 bases, and 7 bases lay between the germline ends. In germline, CDR1 is SGHTA, CDR2 FQGNSA. The CDR3 consists of 12 residues. The CDR3 is CASSLASDGYTF. DNA of the CDR3: TGTGCCAGCAGCTTAGCTAGCGACGGCTACACCTTC.

The gene calls are TRBV7-2 and TRBJ2-7, with D uncertain. The germline gives CDR1 SGHTA, CDR2 FQGNSA. Trimming left V 6 bases short and J 0 bases short, with 12 bases between. CDR3 size: 14 residues. Written as DNA, the CDR3 is TGTGCCAGCAGAACTCAGGAAGACTCCTACGAGCAGTACTTC. Translating it yields CASRTQEDSYEQYF.

V usage is TRBV11-1 and J usage is TRBJ2-1; 9 nucleotides agree with TRBD1. The CDR3 runs to 14 residues. Per germline, CDR1 SGHAT and CDR2 FQDESV (reference sequence). J lost 5 bases, V lost 6 bases, and 5 bases had no gene match. The CDR3 DNA is TGTGCCAGCAGGTCCGACAGGGGGAACAATGAGCAGTTCTTC. Protein product: CASRSDRGNNEQFF.